This is a list of T cell receptor beta chains from one sample in a study of lymphopenia after photon versus proton radiotherapy. The protocol was immunoSEQ multiplex PCR, while the TCRdb copy is restricted to in-frame clones and leaves out a portion. The table has 75,000 to 95,000 clones, 65% to 85% seen once. This material consisted of peripheral blood, taken from a patient treated with proton-based radiotherapy. The origin of the receptors is a man in his fifties or sixties with pancreatic cancer. The CDR3 runs from the conserved cysteine through the conserved F or W. A D gene is named only where the DNA matches it firmly. Clone size, where shown, is once, few, many, or a class for clones that have expanded.

-	TRBV9	TRBJ2-6	-	CASSEKGVGANVLTF	TGTGCCAGCAGCGAAAAAGGGGTAGGGGCCAACGTCCTGACTTTC
-	TRBV27	TRBJ1-2	TRBD1	CASSSQGAYGYTF	TGTGCCAGCAGTTCCCAGGGGGCATATGGCTACACCTTC
once	TRBV4-2	TRBJ1-1	-	CASSQRGGDTEAFF	TGTGCCAGCAGCCAAAGAGGGGGGGACACTGAAGCTTTCTTT
-	TRBV5-6	TRBJ2-7	TRBD2	CASSVPGLARSDEQYF	TGTGCCAGCAGCGTCCCGGGACTAGCCCGTTCGGATGAGCAGTACTTC
-	TRBV28	TRBJ2-7	-	CASNQQGYEQYF	TGTGCCAGCAACCAACAGGGATACGAGCAGTACTTC
-	TRBV19	TRBJ1-1	-	CASRGRTEAFF	TGTGCCAGTAGGGGAAGGACTGAAGCTTTCTTT
many	TRBV2	TRBJ2-6	-	CASSEFSSGANVLTF	TGTGCCAGCAGTGAGTTTAGCTCTGGGGCCAACGTCCTGACTTTC
-	TRBV6-1	TRBJ1-5	-	CASAVGKGNGQPQHF	TGTGCCAGCGCGGTGGGAAAAGGGAATGGGCAGCCCCAGCATTTT
-	TRBV9	TRBJ1-1	-	CASSVLSGSTEAFF	TGTGCCAGCAGCGTCCTCTCGGGGTCCACTGAAGCTTTCTTT
-	TRBV6-5	TRBJ2-2	-	CASSYRFGELFF	TGTGCCAGCAGTTATCGGTTCGGGGAGCTGTTTTTT
-	TRBV27	TRBJ1-2	TRBD1	CASRYTGGSNYGYTF	TGTGCCAGCAGGTATACAGGGGGCTCTAACTATGGCTACACCTTC
-	TRBV7-2	TRBJ2-3	-	CASSLGEYTDTQYF	TGTGCCAGCAGCTTAGGGGAGTACACAGATACGCAGTATTTT
-	TRBV7-8	TRBJ1-2	TRBD1	CASSLGGQQYGYTF	TGTGCCAGCAGCTTGGGGGGACAGCAGTATGGCTACACCTTC
-	TRBV27	TRBJ2-3	-	CASSSTRGPTDTQYF	TGTGCCAGCAGTTCGACCAGGGGACCCACAGATACGCAGTATTTT
-	TRBV29-1	TRBJ2-2	-	CSVWDHNTGELFF	TGCAGCGTTTGGGACCACAACACCGGGGAGCTGTTTTTT
-	TRBV10-3	TRBJ1-2	-	CAISESQTGEDYTF	TGTGCCATCAGTGAGTCACAAACGGGGGAAGACTACACCTTC
-	TRBV18	TRBJ2-7	-	CASSPSVEQYF	TGTGCCAGCTCACCATCGGTCGAGCAGTACTTC
once	TRBV4-2	TRBJ2-1	TRBD2	CASSPGSSGRDEQFF	TGTGCCAGCAGCCCAGGTTCTAGCGGGAGAGATGAGCAGTTCTTC
-	TRBV5-1	TRBJ2-3	-	CASSLTLGASTDTQYF	TGCGCCAGCAGTCTCACGTTGGGGGCCAGCACAGATACGCAGTATTTT
many	TRBV14	TRBJ2-1	TRBD2	CASSQPHGTSGTNNEQFF	TGTGCCAGCAGCCAACCGCACGGGACTAGCGGGACGAACAATGAGCAGTTCTTC
-	TRBV7-6	TRBJ2-7	-	CASSLSNSQTEQYF	TGTGCCAGCAGCTTATCGAACTCACAGACCGAGCAGTACTTC
-	TRBV29-1	TRBJ1-1	-	CSADPDLNTEAFF	TGCAGCGCCGACCCAGATTTGAACACTGAAGCTTTCTTT
few	TRBV7-9	TRBJ2-7	TRBD1	CASSDLGTGAPSSYEQYF	TGTGCCAGCAGCGATCTGGGGACAGGGGCCCCCAGCTCCTACGAGCAGTACTTC
-	TRBV7-6	TRBJ2-7	TRBD2	CASSPTGGLAGNYEQYF	TGTGCCAGCAGCCCGACTGGTGGACTAGCGGGAAACTACGAGCAGTACTTC
-	TRBV11-2	TRBJ2-6	TRBD2	CASSSIRTSVASGANVLTF	TGTGCCAGCAGCTCAATAAGGACTAGCGTTGCGTCTGGGGCCAACGTCCTGACTTTC
-	TRBV6-1	TRBJ1-1	-	CASRPTGFRAFF	TGTGCCAGCAGACCAACAGGGTTCAGGGCTTTCTTT
-	TRBV6-6	TRBJ2-7	-	CASSGTSSSYEQYF	TGTGCCAGCAGTGGGACATCAAGCTCCTACGAGCAGTACTTC
-	TRBV9	TRBJ2-7	TRBD1	CASSVSPGQTYEQYF	TGTGCCAGCAGCGTCTCCCCGGGACAGACTTACGAGCAGTACTTC